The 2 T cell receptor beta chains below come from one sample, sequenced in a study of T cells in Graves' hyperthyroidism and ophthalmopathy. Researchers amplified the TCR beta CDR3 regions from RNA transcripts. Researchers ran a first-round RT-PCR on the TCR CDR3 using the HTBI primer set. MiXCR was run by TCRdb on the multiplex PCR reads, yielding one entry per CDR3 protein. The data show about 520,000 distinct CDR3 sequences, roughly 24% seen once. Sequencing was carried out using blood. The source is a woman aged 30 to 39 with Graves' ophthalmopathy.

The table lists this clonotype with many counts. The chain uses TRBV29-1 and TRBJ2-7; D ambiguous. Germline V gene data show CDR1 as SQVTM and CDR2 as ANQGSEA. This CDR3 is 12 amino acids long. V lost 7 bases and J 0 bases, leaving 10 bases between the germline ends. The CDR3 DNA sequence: TGCAGCGCCCAGCAGAGCTCCTACGAGCAGTACTTC. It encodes CSAQQSSYEQYF.

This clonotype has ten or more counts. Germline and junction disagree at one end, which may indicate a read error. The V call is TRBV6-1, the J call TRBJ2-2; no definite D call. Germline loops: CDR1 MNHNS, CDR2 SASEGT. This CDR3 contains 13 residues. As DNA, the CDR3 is TGTGCCAGCAGTCCGGTGAACGCCGGGGAGCTGTTTTTT. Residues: CASSPVNAGELFF.